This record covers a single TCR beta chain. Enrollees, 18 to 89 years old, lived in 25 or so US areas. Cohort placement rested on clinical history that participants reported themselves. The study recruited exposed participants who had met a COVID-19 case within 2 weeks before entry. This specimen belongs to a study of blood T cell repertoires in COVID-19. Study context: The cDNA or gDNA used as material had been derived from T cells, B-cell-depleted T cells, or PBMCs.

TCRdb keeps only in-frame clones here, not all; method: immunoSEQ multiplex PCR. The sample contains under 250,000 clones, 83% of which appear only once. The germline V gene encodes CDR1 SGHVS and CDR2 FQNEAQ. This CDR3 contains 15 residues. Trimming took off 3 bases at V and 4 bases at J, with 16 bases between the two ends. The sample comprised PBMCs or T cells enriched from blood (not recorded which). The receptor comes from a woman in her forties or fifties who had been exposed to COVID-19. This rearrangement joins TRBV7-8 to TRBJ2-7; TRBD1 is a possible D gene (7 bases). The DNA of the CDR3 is TGTGCCAGCAGCTTCCGGGGGCAGGGGGTTTACGAGCAGTACTTC. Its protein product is CASSFRGQGVYEQYF.